Sequencing of this T cell receptor beta chain was carried out in a study of beta chain features in type 1 diabetes. Study as a whole: Examined across all samples were roughly 100 million sorted cells.

Broader study findings: With patients and controls alike, PCR might favor shorter templates to an equal degree. Shorter TCRB CDR3s, moderately but significantly so, were found in Type 1 diabetes patients in all four CD4+ subsets. The naive, central memory and Treg TCRB repertoires looked more alike in patients than they did in healthy donors.

As every portion of the isolated RNA was reverse transcribed, the sequencing read expressed TCRB transcripts. Measured with immunoSEQ multiplex PCR; TCRdb has only the in-frame clones, and not every one. The sample lists 250,000 or so clones, approximately 15% occurring once. Staining for CD45RO/CCR7/CD25/CD127/CD95/CD27 allowed sorting of CD4+ naive, central memory, regulatory and stem cell-like memory cells. This clone was found a few times. Its antigen remains unknown. CDR1 is LNHDA and CDR2 is SQIVND in the germline V gene (reference sequence). The CDR3 loop spans 15 amino acids. The junction had 5 bases not matched to a gene; V was cut back by 6 bases and J by 2 bases.

What was sequenced was naive CD4+ T cells from blood. The chain links TRBV19 to TRBJ1-5; 9 bases map to TRBD1. This clonotype originated in a man aged 30-40 years with type 1 diabetes. The CDR3 protein is CASRGQGWGNQPQHF. The CDR3 nucleotides read TGTGCCAGTAGGGGACAGGGATGGGGCAATCAGCCCCAGCATTTT.